This is a list of T cell receptor beta chains from one sample in a study of CD8 T cells in Susac syndrome. TCRdb analysed the immunoSEQ multiplex PCR reads with MiXCR anew, one entry per CDR3 protein. The sample records over 95,000 distinct CDR3 sequences, roughly 90% being singletons. Sequenced material: CD8+ T cells from PBMCs. The receptors were gathered from a human donor in good health. Each CDR3 is given with its conserved first and last residue. A D gene is named only where the DNA matches it firmly. Expanded clones get a size class; other rows say once, few or many, or leave the size out.

V gene: TRBV6-2/TRBV6-3; clone size: .; D gene: .; J gene: TRBJ1-5; CDR3 DNA: TGTGCCAGCAGGAACCGAAATCAGCCCCAGCATTTT; CDR3 protein: CASRNRNQPQHF
V gene: TRBV9; clone size: few; D gene: .; J gene: TRBJ1-1; CDR3 DNA: TGTGCCAGCAGCGTCGGACGGGCGAACACTGAAGCTTTCTTT; CDR3 protein: CASSVGRANTEAFF
V gene: TRBV2; clone size: .; D gene: .; J gene: TRBJ2-4; CDR3 DNA: TGTGCCAGCAGTGAAGGGGTAGGGGACATTCAGTACTTC; CDR3 protein: CASSEGVGDIQYF
V gene: TRBV29-1; clone size: .; D gene: TRBD1; J gene: TRBJ2-7; CDR3 DNA: TGCAGCGGCGGGACAGGGTTCGAGCAGTACTTC; CDR3 protein: CSGGTGFEQYF
V gene: TRBV20-1; clone size: .; D gene: .; J gene: TRBJ1-2; CDR3 DNA: TGCAGTGCCCCCCAACAGGGTTACAACTATGGCTACACCTTC; CDR3 protein: CSAPQQGYNYGYTF
V gene: TRBV19; clone size: .; D gene: .; J gene: TRBJ2-5; CDR3 DNA: TGTGCCAGTAGTATCGCGGGGACGGGACAAGAGACCCAGTACTTC; CDR3 protein: CASSIAGTGQETQYF
V gene: TRBV11-2; clone size: .; D gene: TRBD2; J gene: TRBJ2-2; CDR3 DNA: TGTGCCAGCAGCTACTTAATACTAGCGGGGGGCGACGGTGGGGACACCGGGGAGCTGTTTTTT; CDR3 protein: CASSYLILAGGDGGDTGELFF
V gene: TRBV9; clone size: .; D gene: .; J gene: TRBJ2-1; CDR3 DNA: TGTGCCAGCAGCGTAGCTAACAGGGTTGGTGAGCAGTTCTTC; CDR3 protein: CASSVANRVGEQFF
V gene: TRBV7-2; clone size: .; D gene: .; J gene: TRBJ2-1; CDR3 DNA: TGTGCCAGTGCTGGGGCTGCCTACAATGAGCAGTTCTTC; CDR3 protein: CASAGAAYNEQFF
V gene: TRBV20-1; clone size: .; D gene: TRBD2; J gene: TRBJ2-1; CDR3 DNA: TGCAGTGCTAGCCGACTAGCGGGAGGGGTTGAGCAGTTCTTC; CDR3 protein: CSASRLAGGVEQFF
V gene: TRBV18; clone size: .; D gene: TRBD1; J gene: TRBJ2-6; CDR3 DNA: TGTGCCAGCTCACCACCTTTTAGCTCCGACAGGGGGGGATCTGGGGCCAACGTCCTGACTTTC; CDR3 protein: CASSPPFSSDRGGSGANVLTF
V gene: TRBV4-3; clone size: .; D gene: .; J gene: TRBJ2-5; CDR3 DNA: TGCGCCAGCAGCCAAGGGCGGGGGCCGATCAGAGAGACCCAGTACTTC; CDR3 protein: CASSQGRGPIRETQYF
V gene: TRBV7-9; clone size: .; D gene: TRBD1; J gene: TRBJ2-3; CDR3 DNA: TGTGCCAGCAGCTTCACAGGGGAGGATACGCAGTATTTT; CDR3 protein: CASSFTGEDTQYF
V gene: TRBV7-2; clone size: .; D gene: .; J gene: TRBJ1-5; CDR3 DNA: TGTGCCAGCAGCTTAGGGGTGGGGGCTTCTAGCAATCAGCCCCAGCATTTT; CDR3 protein: CASSLGVGASSNQPQHF
V gene: TRBV29-1; clone size: .; D gene: TRBD1; J gene: TRBJ1-1; CDR3 DNA: TGCAGCGTTAAACAGGGGGACACTGAAGCTTTCTTT; CDR3 protein: CSVKQGDTEAFF
V gene: TRBV6-2/TRBV6-3; clone size: .; D gene: .; J gene: TRBJ2-5; CDR3 DNA: TGTGCCAGCAGTTACGGATCCCAGGCGTGGCCTTTCCAAGAGACCCAGTACTTC; CDR3 protein: CASSYGSQAWPFQETQYF
V gene: TRBV20-1; clone size: .; D gene: .; J gene: TRBJ2-7; CDR3 DNA: TGCAGTGCTACACCGACTTCCTCCTACGAGCAGTACTTC; CDR3 protein: CSATPTSSYEQYF
V gene: TRBV4-3; clone size: .; D gene: .; J gene: TRBJ2-7; CDR3 DNA: TGCGCCAGCAGCCAAGATTACCAATCTTCCTACGAGCAGTACTTC; CDR3 protein: CASSQDYQSSYEQYF
V gene: TRBV5-6; clone size: .; D gene: TRBD2; J gene: TRBJ2-7; CDR3 DNA: TGTGCCAGCAGCTTGGGCGAACTCCGACTAGCGGGGACGTACGAGCAGTACTTC; CDR3 protein: CASSLGELRLAGTYEQYF
V gene: TRBV9; clone size: few; D gene: TRBD1; J gene: TRBJ1-2; CDR3 DNA: TGTGCCAGCAGCGAGGGGACAGGGAACTATGGCTACACCTTC; CDR3 protein: CASSEGTGNYGYTF
V gene: TRBV7-8; clone size: .; D gene: .; J gene: TRBJ2-3; CDR3 DNA: TGTGCCAGCAGACTATCAGATACGCAGTATTTT; CDR3 protein: CASRLSDTQYF
V gene: TRBV20-1; clone size: .; D gene: .; J gene: TRBJ2-7; CDR3 DNA: TGCAGTGCTAGAGGCACTTACGAGCAGTACTTC; CDR3 protein: CSARGTYEQYF
V gene: TRBV5-1; clone size: .; D gene: .; J gene: TRBJ1-2; CDR3 DNA: TGCGCCAGCAGCTTGGATGGGGGCGGCTATGGCTACACCTTC; CDR3 protein: CASSLDGGGYGYTF
V gene: TRBV9; clone size: .; D gene: TRBD1; J gene: TRBJ2-7; CDR3 DNA: TGTGCCAGCAGCGTAGACGCGACAGGGGGCTTCGAGCAGTACTTC; CDR3 protein: CASSVDATGGFEQYF
V gene: TRBV11-2; clone size: .; D gene: .; J gene: TRBJ1-1; CDR3 DNA: TGTGCCAGCAGCTTTGAACGGAACACTGAAGCTTTCTTT; CDR3 protein: CASSFERNTEAFF
V gene: TRBV19; clone size: .; D gene: .; J gene: TRBJ1-5; CDR3 DNA: TGTGCCAGTAGTTCCCGACAGAATCAGCCCCAGCATTTT; CDR3 protein: CASSSRQNQPQHF
V gene: TRBV6-6; clone size: .; D gene: .; J gene: TRBJ2-1; CDR3 DNA: TGTGCCAGCAGTTACTCTATCTCAGGGTATGAGCAGTTCTTC; CDR3 protein: CASSYSISGYEQFF